Listed below are T cell receptor beta chains from one sample, sequenced in a study of cytomegalovirus exposure and HLA in healthy donors. TCRdb's copy holds only in-frame clones and misses some; the assay was immunoSEQ multiplex PCR. The repertoire includes approximately 100,000 clones, about 80% of them detected once, and about 4.3% sits in the top ten. Sample: PBMCs. All receptors derive from a man in his forties in good health and CMV-seronegative. The CDR3 runs from the conserved cysteine through the conserved F or W. Each record gives: D gene, V gene, clone size, J gene, CDR3 DNA, CDR3 protein. D genes are given only for firm matches. The size field is filled for only some rows; it gives once, few, many or a size class.

D gene: NA; V gene: TRBV27; clone size: NA; J gene: TRBJ2-7; CDR3 DNA: TGTGCCAGCAGTTCTCACAACTACGAGCAGTACTTC; CDR3 protein: CASSSHNYEQYF
D gene: NA; V gene: TRBV11-3; clone size: NA; J gene: TRBJ2-3; CDR3 DNA: TGTGCCAGCAGTTTGGGGGCCACGCCCGCAGATACGCAGTATTTT; CDR3 protein: CASSLGATPADTQYF
D gene: TRBD2; V gene: TRBV6-5; clone size: NA; J gene: TRBJ2-7; CDR3 DNA: TGTGCCAGCAGGTCTAGCGGTGCCTACGAGCAGTACTTC; CDR3 protein: CASRSSGAYEQYF
D gene: TRBD2; V gene: TRBV2; clone size: once; J gene: TRBJ2-5; CDR3 DNA: TGTGCCAGCAGTGAATGGGCGGGGGGGCGGGAGACCCAGTACTTC; CDR3 protein: CASSEWAGGRETQYF
D gene: NA; V gene: TRBV19; clone size: NA; J gene: TRBJ1-3; CDR3 DNA: TGTGCCAGTAAGGTGGGGCCGAGCTCTGGAAACACCATATATTTT; CDR3 protein: CASKVGPSSGNTIYF
D gene: TRBD2; V gene: TRBV4-2; clone size: NA; J gene: TRBJ2-3; CDR3 DNA: TGTGCCAGCACGACTAGCGGGGTGAAAGATACGCAGTATTTT; CDR3 protein: CASTTSGVKDTQYF
D gene: NA; V gene: TRBV7-2; clone size: once; J gene: TRBJ1-2; CDR3 DNA: TGTGCCAGCAGCCCCGACAGACAAAGTAGTGGCTACACCTTC; CDR3 protein: CASSPDRQSSGYTF
D gene: NA; V gene: TRBV6-5; clone size: NA; J gene: TRBJ1-4; CDR3 DNA: TGTGCCAGCAGCCCATACAGAGGGGAAAAACTGTTTTTT; CDR3 protein: CASSPYRGEKLFF
D gene: TRBD1; V gene: TRBV6-1; clone size: NA; J gene: TRBJ1-2; CDR3 DNA: TGTGCCAGCAGTGAAGGACAGGGGCCCTATGGCTACACCTTC; CDR3 protein: CASSEGQGPYGYTF
D gene: NA; V gene: TRBV19; clone size: NA; J gene: TRBJ2-4; CDR3 DNA: TGTGCCAGTAGAGAACGCGCCACTAGCCCCCCCTTAGCCAAAAACATTCAGTACTTC; CDR3 protein: CASRERATSPPLAKNIQYF
D gene: TRBD2; V gene: TRBV5-5; clone size: NA; J gene: TRBJ2-1; CDR3 DNA: TGTGCCAGCAGCTTGGCGGGGGGGGACTCCTACAATGAGCAGTTCTTC; CDR3 protein: CASSLAGGDSYNEQFF
D gene: NA; V gene: TRBV6-5; clone size: NA; J gene: TRBJ1-1; CDR3 DNA: TGTGCCAGCAGTAACTCAGGGGCTGGGAACACTGAAGCTTTCTTT; CDR3 protein: CASSNSGAGNTEAFF
D gene: NA; V gene: TRBV15; clone size: NA; J gene: TRBJ1-5; CDR3 DNA: TGTGCCACCAGCAGATCCCGACAGCAGCCCCAGCATTTT; CDR3 protein: CATSRSRQQPQHF
D gene: NA; V gene: TRBV5-1; clone size: NA; J gene: TRBJ2-3; CDR3 DNA: TGCGCCAGCAGCTTGGACTCCTTTCCGCTCACAGATACGCAGTATTTT; CDR3 protein: CASSLDSFPLTDTQYF
D gene: TRBD2; V gene: TRBV7-3; clone size: NA; J gene: TRBJ2-1; CDR3 DNA: TGTGCCAGCAGGCGGGAGCTAGCGACCAATGAGCAGTTCTTC; CDR3 protein: CASRRELATNEQFF
D gene: TRBD2; V gene: TRBV7-6; clone size: NA; J gene: TRBJ2-3; CDR3 DNA: TGTGCCAGCAGCTTAGAGGAGCGGGGTAGGGATACGCAGTATTTT; CDR3 protein: CASSLEERGRDTQYF
D gene: NA; V gene: TRBV6-6; clone size: NA; J gene: TRBJ2-1; CDR3 DNA: TGTGCCAGCAGCCTACCAGGGGGAGGAGTGTTCTTC; CDR3 protein: CASSLPGGGVFF